The T cell receptor beta chain described here comes from a study of CD8+CD57+ T cells in acquired aplastic anemia. Study-wide background: Sorted CD4+ and CD8+ cells yielded DNA averaging around 3 ug.

Genomic DNA served as template for TCR beta VDJ and CDR3 profiling. MiXCR, run by TCRdb on the reads, gives a single entry per CDR3 protein. The table shows around 170,000 distinct CDR3 sequences, with 55% to 80% occurring only once. Germline assignment: CDR1 SGHDT and CDR2 YYEEEE. The CDR3 length is 11 residues. V lost 6 bases and J lost 3, with 7 bases in between. The chain is built from TRBV5-6 and TRBJ2-7; no definite D call. The TCR sequence derives from a human donor in good health. Source material: sorted CD4+, CD8+, or CD8+CD57+ T cells (not recorded which) from PBMCs. CDR3 bases: TGTGCCAGCAATAAGCACTACGAGCAGTACTTC. This codes for CASNKHYEQYF.